Each of the 18 T cell receptor beta chains below was sequenced from the same sample in a study of graft-versus-host responses after intestinal transplantation. Here immunoSEQ multiplex PCR was the method, and the copy in TCRdb shows in-frame clones only, minus some. The top ten clones hold roughly 0.19% of a sample with about 130,000 clones, 85% to 95% of them seen once. No antigen is known for these receptors. Specimen: unstimulated CD4+ T cells sorted from spleen or lymph node cells, collected before intestinal transplant. These receptors were taken from a human donor who received an intestinal transplant.

The chain recombines TRBV4-1 with TRBJ2-1, with D possibly matching TRBD2 (5 bases). Trimming took 8 bases from V and 0 from J, leaving 14 bases between them. CDR1 MGHRA and CDR2 YSYEKL come from the germline V gene. The CDR3 covers 15 residues. The CDR3 sequence is CASRPDYSSYNEQFF. The DNA of the CDR3 is TGCGCCAGCCGCCCCGACTATAGCTCCTACAATGAGCAGTTCTTC.

V is TRBV10-3 and J is TRBJ1-2; D is unclear. CDR1 and CDR2 (germline): ENHRY, SYGVKD. The CDR3 has 13 residues. V was cut by 0 bases and J by 7 bases, with 9 bases left in between. CDR3 in amino acids: CAISESKGLGYTF. CDR3 bases: TGTGCCATCAGTGAGTCGAAGGGTCTTGGCTACACCTTC.

The rearrangement uses TRBV7-9 and TRBJ2-4; D is possibly TRBD1 or TRBD2 (5 bases each). Germline-derived CDR1 and CDR2 are SEHNR and FQNEAQ (reference sequence). V was clipped by 2 bases and J by 2 bases, with 13 bases between them. This CDR3 is 16 amino acids long. In DNA, the CDR3 is TGTGCCAGCAGCTTAACCGGGACCGAGACCAAAAACATTCAGTACTTC. It is translated as CASSLTGTETKNIQYF.

This chain uses TRBV28 with TRBJ2-7; D uncertain. The V end was cut by 2 bases, the J end by 2 bases, with 10 bases between. The CDR3 totals 14 residues. Germline V gene lookup returns CDR1 MDHEN and CDR2 SYDVKM. This CDR3 is CASSLRGLPYEQYF. CDR3 coding DNA: TGTGCCAGCAGTTTAAGAGGCCTTCCCTACGAGCAGTACTTC.

This chain joins TRBV6-5 and TRBJ2-5; D is perhaps TRBD1 (7 bases). The DNA matches TRBJ2-7 better at its end, which makes the J call doubtful. Germline-derived CDR1 and CDR2 are MNHEY and SVGAGI. The CDR3 has 15 residues. CDR3 bases: TGTGCCAGCAGTTTACAGGGGTCGAGGGGAGGCGAGCAGTACTTC. Residues: CASSLQGSRGGEQYF.

The V gene is TRBV4-1, the J gene TRBJ2-5; D is unclear. Germline V gene lookup returns CDR1 MGHRA and CDR2 YSYEKL. CDR3 length: 14 residues. V was trimmed by 3 bases and J by 5 bases, leaving 13 bases between them. Here the CDR3 DNA reads TGCGCCAGCAGCCAGGGCCGGGCCCTCGAGACCCAGTACTTC. It specifies CASSQGRALETQYF.

This rearrangement joins TRBV7-8 to TRBJ2-3; no reliable D call. V lost 0 bases and J lost 2, with 6 bases in between. In germline, CDR1 is SGHVS, CDR2 FQNEAQ. The CDR3 extends over 14 amino acids. The CDR3: CASSLAGLTDTQYF. CDR3 DNA: TGTGCCAGCAGCTTAGCTGGCCTCACAGATACGCAGTATTTT. Drawing the rest from reference TRBV7-8 and TRBJ2-3, the complete variable domain is GAGVSQSPRYKVAKRGQDVALRCDPISGHVSLFWYQQALGQGPEFLTYFQNEAQLDKSGLPSDRFFAERPEGSVSTLKIQRTQQEDSAVYLCASSLAGLTDTQYFGPGTRLTVL.

The V gene is TRBV7-2, the J gene TRBJ2-1; 10 bases match TRBD2. The ends lost 5 bases at V and 6 bases at J; junction bases unmatched: 10. Germline lookup yields CDR1 SGHTA and CDR2 FQGNSA. CDR3 length: 16 residues. Written as DNA, the CDR3 is TGTGCCAGCAGCAATAATAGCGGGGGGCCTCTCAATGAGCAGTTCTTC. Translated: CASSNNSGGPLNEQFF.

The J gene is TRBJ1-6, the V gene TRBV7-3; no clear D gene. This CDR3 is 12 amino acids long. The V and J ends lost 1 base and 6 bases respectively, with 1 base between them. Germline assignment: CDR1 SGHTA and CDR2 FQGTGA. The CDR3 sequence: CASSLSNSPLHF. The CDR3 DNA follows: TGTGCCAGCAGCTTAAGTAATTCACCCCTCCACTTT.

The J gene is TRBJ2-4, the V gene TRBV7-9, with 15 bases lining up with TRBD2. V shed 0 bases and J 7 bases; nucleotides not matched to a gene: 10. CDR1 and CDR2 (germline): SEHNR, FQNEAQ (reference sequence). This CDR3 contains 19 residues. The DNA of the CDR3 is TGTGCCAGCAGCTTAGCGTCCAGGACTAGCGGGAGGGTGCGGAACATTCAGTACTTC. Protein sequence: CASSLASRTSGRVRNIQYF.

A few counts support this clone. The V gene is TRBV28, the J gene TRBJ1-5; D is ambiguous. The CDR3 consists of 12 residues. Germline V gene data show CDR1 as MDHEN and CDR2 as SYDVKM. Trimming took 7 bases from V and 4 from J, leaving 8 bases between them. CDR3 protein: CASMTANQPQHF. The CDR3 nucleotides read TGTGCCAGCATGACCGCGAATCAGCCCCAGCATTTT.

V usage is TRBV5-6 and J usage is TRBJ1-1, with 8 bases aligning to TRBD1. This CDR3 contains 15 residues. The V gene end was trimmed by 4 bases and the J gene end by 1 base; junction bases not matched to a gene: 6. CDR1 and CDR2 (germline): SGHDT, YYEEEE. CDR3 sequence (DNA): TGTGCCAGCAGCGTACACAGGGGGAAGAACACTGAAGCTTTCTTT. It is translated as CASSVHRGKNTEAFF.

The chain employs TRBV7-2 and TRBJ2-7; 11 bases agree with TRBD2. The CDR3 extends over 15 amino acids. Unmatched junction bases numbered 5, after V lost 5 bases and J lost 2 bases. Germline V CDR1 and CDR2: SGHTA, FQGNSA. CDR3 nucleotide sequence: TGTGCCAGCAGCATGGCGGGACTAGCGGCCTACGAGCAGTACTTC. This gives the protein CASSMAGLAAYEQYF.

The rearrangement links TRBV5-1 to TRBJ1-2, with D perhaps matching TRBD1 (5 bases). CDR3 length: 12 amino acids. Germline V gene sequence: CDR1 SGHRS, CDR2 YFSETQ. Trimming removed 1 base at V and 8 bases at J, with 9 bases between. CDR3 in amino acids: CASSLPGRGYTF. Here the CDR3 DNA reads TGCGCCAGCAGCTTGCCGGGACGAGGCTACACCTTC.

The chain uses TRBV7-8 and TRBJ2-2, with D tentatively TRBD2 (6 bases). With 5 bases removed from V and 2 bases from J, the gap between germline ends came to 12 bases. Germline CDR1 reads SGHVS; CDR2 reads FQNEAQ. The CDR3 sequence is 15 residues long. This chain's CDR3 is CASSPRTKNTGELFF. Written as DNA, the CDR3 is TGTGCCAGCAGCCCCCGGACTAAAAACACCGGGGAGCTGTTTTTT. Drawing the rest from reference TRBV7-8 and TRBJ2-2, the complete variable domain is GAGVSQSPRYKVAKRGQDVALRCDPISGHVSLFWYQQALGQGPEFLTYFQNEAQLDKSGLPSDRFFAERPEGSVSTLKIQRTQQEDSAVYLCASSPRTKNTGELFFGEGSRLTVL.

This chain joins TRBV6-6 and TRBJ1-5; possibly TRBD1 for D (6 bases). The CDR3 is 14 amino acids. Germline CDR1 reads MNHNY; CDR2 reads SVGAGI (reference sequence). V was shortened by 2 bases and J by 9 bases, with 14 bases between the two germline ends. CDR3 in amino acids: CASSYAGERRPQHF. In DNA, the CDR3 is TGTGCCAGCAGTTACGCAGGGGAAAGACGGCCCCAGCATTTT.

The chain employs TRBV5-8 and TRBJ1-2, with 7 bases that match TRBD1. This CDR3 region has 16 residues. Germline V gives CDR1 SGHTS, CDR2 YDEGEE. V lost 3 bases and J lost 0; bases outside the gene matches: 8. The CDR3 DNA follows: TGTGCCAGCAGCTCTCTCCGACAGGGTGCTAACTATGGCTACACCTTC. This translates into CASSSLRQGANYGYTF. Together with reference TRBV5-8 and TRBJ1-2, the CDR3 gives the full variable domain: EAGVTQSPTHLIKTRGQQATLRCSPISGHTSVYWYQQALGLGLQFLLWYDEGEERNRGNFPPRFSGRQFPNYSSELNVNALELEDSALYLCASSSLRQGANYGYTFGSGTRLTVV.

The genes are TRBV7-2 and TRBJ2-3; the D gene is possibly TRBD1 (5 bases). V was trimmed by 7 bases and J by 1 base, leaving 9 bases between them. Germline CDR1 is SGHTA and CDR2 is FQGNSA. CDR3 size: 13 residues. The CDR3 is CASTIGGTDTQYF. DNA of the CDR3: TGTGCCAGCACCATAGGGGGCACAGATACGCAGTATTTT.